The count of the clone carrying this T cell receptor beta chain is one. Its target is not known. This record comes from a study of cytomegalovirus exposure and HLA in healthy donors. Across the study: Researchers found that roughly 81% of 350 to 500 genotyped donors fell within the Caucasian-associated ancestry cluster.

The PCR was carried out with 60 Vbeta primers and 13 Jbeta primers. Clones were read by immunoSEQ multiplex PCR, and TCRdb kept only the in-frame ones, dropping some. The top ten clones hold approximately 1.2% of a sample with under 200,000 clones, about 80% of them seen once. The donors gave bone marrow, and they were healthy. Donors likely had unrecorded immune exposures despite being nominally healthy when sampled. Overall study results and limits: Within the data, a cluster of highly shared sequence variants was likely a sequencing artifact.

The CDR3 runs 13 residues. The germline V gene has CDR1 WNHNN and CDR2 SYGVQD (reference sequence). Trimming removed 6 bases from V and 4 bases from J, with 7 bases in between. The genes are TRBV10-1 and TRBJ2-6; no reliable D call. What was sequenced was PBMCs. The receptor was isolated from a man younger than 45 in good health and CMV-seronegative. CDR3 in DNA: TGCGCCAGCAGCCCTCGGGGGGCCAACGTCCTGACTTTC. Translating gives CASSPRGANVLTF.